The entry below describes one T cell receptor (beta chain). This entry comes from a study of T cell responses to AZD1222 COVID-19 vaccine. Germline V gene lookup returns CDR1 MNHEY and CDR2 SVGAGI. This CDR3 spans 14 amino acids. Trimming removed 7 bases from V and 7 bases from J; junction bases left unmatched: 10. Clones were sequenced by immunoSEQ multiplex PCR, and TCRdb holds only the in-frame ones, with some missing. Of roughly 99,000 clones listed, 75% to 95% were seen once; the top ten hold roughly 5.6%. This rearrangement joins TRBV6-5 to TRBJ2-1, with TRBD1 matching 7 bases. The origin of this receptor is an adult who received the AZD1222 COVID-19 vaccine. The specimen comprised peripheral blood, sampled 28 days after the second AZD1222 dose. The DNA for the CDR3 is TGTGCCAGCACCCCTTTGGACAGGACAAATGAGCAGTTCTTC. It specifies CASTPLDRTNEQFF.